The 13 T cell receptor beta chains given below trace back to one sample, sequenced in a study of cytomegalovirus exposure and HLA in healthy donors. The data were produced by immunoSEQ multiplex PCR, yet TCRdb's version contains in-frame clones alone and is incomplete. Among tens of thousands of clones listed, 95% to 97% were seen once. The sample taken for sequencing was PBMCs. The receptors come from a woman aged 18-29 years in good health and CMV-seronegative.

V usage is TRBV27 and J usage is TRBJ2-1, with TRBD1 matching 7 bases. The V segment lost 5 bases and the J segment 9 bases; nucleotides outside the gene matches: 7. Germline values: CDR1 MNHEY, CDR2 SMNVEV (reference sequence). The CDR3 loop spans 13 amino acids. The CDR3 spells CASSTWDSGEQFF. Here the CDR3 DNA reads TGTGCCAGCAGTACATGGGACAGCGGTGAGCAGTTCTTC.

J is TRBJ2-7 and V is TRBV6-1, with 11 bases that match TRBD1. The CDR3 sequence is 14 residues long. V lost 6 bases to trimming and J lost 3 bases; unmatched junction nucleotides: 4. Germline lookup yields CDR1 MNHNS and CDR2 SASEGT. This CDR3 is CASSAGTGGYEQYF. In nucleotides, the CDR3 is TGTGCCAGCAGCGCCGGGACAGGGGGCTACGAGCAGTACTTC.

CDR3 amino acids: CASRAIRADPSNQPQHF. The DNA of the CDR3 is TGTGCCAGTAGGGCGATCAGGGCAGACCCTAGCAATCAGCCCCAGCATTTT. The chain recombines TRBV19 with TRBJ1-5; a possible D gene is TRBD1 (5 bases). The CDR3 consists of 17 residues. Between the trimmed V and J ends, which lost 6 bases and 0 bases, there was a span of 18 bases. The germline CDR1 and CDR2 sequences are LNHDA and SQIVND (reference sequence). The full variable domain, its missing parts supplied by reference TRBV19 and TRBJ1-5, is DGGITQSPKYLFRKEGQNVTLSCEQNLNHDAMYWYRQDPGQGLRLIYYSQIVNDFQKGDIAEGYSVSREKKESFPLTVTSAQKNPTAFYLCASRAIRADPSNQPQHFGDGTRLSIL.

The chain couples TRBV10-3 to TRBJ1-1, with D possibly TRBD1 on 5 matching bases. Trimming removed 7 bases from V and 5 bases from J, with 14 bases in between. The CDR3 sequence is 13 residues long. CDR1 and CDR2 (germline): ENHRY, SYGVKD. The chain's CDR3 is CAITRGVGTEAFF. In nucleotides, the CDR3 is TGTGCCATCACCCGGGGGGTGGGGACTGAAGCTTTCTTT.

The V call is TRBV28, the J call TRBJ2-7; possible D gene TRBD1, 6 bases. This CDR3 contains 15 residues. Germline CDR1 is MDHEN and CDR2 is SYDVKM. V was clipped by 6 bases and J by 3 bases, with 18 bases between them. CDR3 in DNA: TGTGCCAGCAGGTACAGGGTGGGCCTTGACTACGAGCAGTACTTC. Its protein product is CASRYRVGLDYEQYF.

The rearrangement uses TRBV27 and TRBJ1-1; D possibly corresponds to TRBD1 (6 bases). Germline CDR1 is MNHEY and CDR2 is SMNVEV (reference sequence). The germline V and J ends were trimmed by 7 bases and 1 base, with 19 bases remaining between them. The CDR3 length is 16 residues. CDR3: CASTPWGPLTNTEAFF. DNA of the CDR3: TGTGCCAGCACCCCTTGGGGGCCTCTAACGAACACTGAAGCTTTCTTT.

The V gene is TRBV28, the J gene TRBJ1-5; weak D call: TRBD1 (6 bases). Trimming removed 10 bases at V and 4 bases at J, with 26 bases between. CDR1 MDHEN and CDR2 SYDVKM come from the germline V gene. This CDR3 comprises 17 residues. The DNA of the CDR3 is TGTGCCACCCAACAGGCAGGGGCACCGACCACTAATCAGCCCCAGCATTTT. Protein: CATQQAGAPTTNQPQHF.

This sequence joins TRBV19 and TRBJ2-3, with TRBD2 as a possible D gene (5 bases). The CDR3 runs 15 residues. V dropped 0 bases and J dropped 2 bases, with 9 bases sitting between them. Germline CDR1 LNHDA, CDR2 SQIVND (reference sequence). CDR3 in DNA: TGTGCCAGTAGTATAGACCCGGGGTCCACAGATACGCAGTATTTT. Protein product: CASSIDPGSTDTQYF.

This chain links TRBV2 with TRBJ2-1, with 10 positions matching TRBD2. Trimming removed 6 bases from V and 4 bases from J; junction bases left unmatched: 6. The CDR3 totals 15 residues. Germline lookup yields CDR1 SNHLY and CDR2 FYNNEI. CDR3 residues: CASRPQREGYNEQFF. The CDR3 nucleotides are TGTGCCAGCAGGCCTCAGCGGGAGGGGTACAATGAGCAGTTCTTC.

The rearrangement uses TRBV9 and TRBJ1-5; D call uncertain. The CDR3 runs 17 residues. With 4 bases removed from V and 2 bases from J, the gap between germline ends came to 19 bases. Germline V gene sequence: CDR1 SGDLS, CDR2 YYNGEE. CDR3 bases: TGTGCCAGCAGCCCAGGAGAGGGTCCGCTTGGCAATCAGCCCCAGCATTTT. Its protein is CASSPGEGPLGNQPQHF.

The count of this clone is one. V is TRBV15 and J is TRBJ2-3; D not resolved. Germline V CDR1 and CDR2: LNHNV, YYDKDF (reference sequence). Trimming left V 5 bases short and J 0 bases short, with 9 bases between. The CDR3 sequence is 14 residues long. Here the CDR3 DNA reads TGTGCCACCAGCCGTCCAGATAGCACAGATACGCAGTATTTT. Protein: CATSRPDSTDTQYF. The whole variable domain, remainder taken from reference TRBV15 and TRBJ2-3, is DAMVIQNPRYQVTQFGKPVTLSCSQTLNHNVMYWYQQKSSQAPKLLFHYYDKDFNNEADTPDNFQSRRPNTSFCFLDIRSPGLGDTAMYLCATSRPDSTDTQYFGPGTRLTVL.

The V and J genes are TRBV14 and TRBJ2-1; D gene ambiguous. V was trimmed by 2 bases and J by 5 bases, leaving 7 bases between them. The CDR3 contains 13 residues. The V gene's germline CDR1 is SGHDN and CDR2 FVKESK. The CDR3 DNA follows: TGTGCCAGCAGCCAACGGGTACACAATGAGCAGTTCTTC. Amino acids: CASSQRVHNEQFF.

The chain combines TRBV19 with TRBJ1-1; D is ambiguous. CDR1 is LNHDA, CDR2 SQIVND, per germline (reference sequence). The CDR3 extends over 17 amino acids. The ends were cut back, 4 bases at V and 0 bases at J, with 18 bases in the middle. In nucleotides, the CDR3 is TGTGCCAGTAGTACTGGGTCCCGACTCGAGATGAACACTGAAGCTTTCTTT. It is translated as CASSTGSRLEMNTEAFF. The full variable domain, its missing parts supplied by reference TRBV19 and TRBJ1-1, is DGGITQSPKYLFRKEGQNVTLSCEQNLNHDAMYWYRQDPGQGLRLIYYSQIVNDFQKGDIAEGYSVSREKKESFPLTVTSAQKNPTAFYLCASSTGSRLEMNTEAFFGQGTRLTVV.